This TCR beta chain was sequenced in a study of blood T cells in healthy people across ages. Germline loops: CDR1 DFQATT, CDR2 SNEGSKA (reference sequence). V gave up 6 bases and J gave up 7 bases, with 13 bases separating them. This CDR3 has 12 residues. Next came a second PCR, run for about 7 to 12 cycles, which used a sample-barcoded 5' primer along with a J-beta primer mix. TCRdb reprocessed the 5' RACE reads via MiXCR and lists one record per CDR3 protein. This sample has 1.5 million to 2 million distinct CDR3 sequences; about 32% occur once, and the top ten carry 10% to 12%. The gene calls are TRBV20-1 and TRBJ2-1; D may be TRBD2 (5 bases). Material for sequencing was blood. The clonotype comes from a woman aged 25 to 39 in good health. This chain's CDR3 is CSARSGYNEQFF. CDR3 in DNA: TGCAGTGCGCGGAGCGGCTATAATGAGCAGTTCTTC.